Each of the 22 T cell receptor beta chains below was sequenced from the same sample in a study of shared clonotypes between healthy human individuals. The table came from immunoSEQ multiplex PCR; TCRdb's copy has only in-frame clones and leaves some out. The sample has 2 million to 2.5 million clones; about nine tenths are singletons. Sequencing used naive CD4+ T cells from PBMCs. Described subset: CD45RA+ positively selected. These receptors originate from a man aged 18 to 30 in good health. Some clones in this sample may be carry-over from other donors' samples.

For this clone: The sample contains more than one DNA sequence encoding this CDR3. The V call is TRBV27, the J call TRBJ2-7; no clear D gene. The CDR3 is 12 residues long. The germline V gene encodes CDR1 MNHEY and CDR2 SMNVEV (reference sequence). The V end was cut by 0 bases, the J end by 4 bases, with 4 bases between. CDR3 region: CASSLSGYEQYF. The DNA for the CDR3 is TGTGCCAGCAGTTTATCGGGATACGAGCAGTACTTC.

Worth noting for this clone: Other DNA sequences in the sample encode the same CDR3. The V call is TRBV5-1, the J call TRBJ2-5; D not certain. The CDR3 contains 13 residues. The germline V gene encodes CDR1 SGHRS and CDR2 YFSETQ. V lost 0 bases and J 1 base, leaving 4 bases between the germline ends. The CDR3 spells CASSLVGQETQYF. The CDR3 DNA is TGCGCCAGCAGCTTGGTTGGCCAAGAGACCCAGTACTTC.

CDR3 nucleotides: TGTGCCATCAGTGAAACAGAACAGGGTTGGGCAGATACGCAGTATTTT. Encoded protein: CAISETEQGWADTQYF. This chain links TRBV10-3 with TRBJ2-3; weak D call: TRBD1 (6 bases). Germline assignment: CDR1 ENHRY and CDR2 SYGVKD. The CDR3 spans 16 residues. Trimming took 3 bases from V and 4 from J, leaving 17 bases between them.

Comment on this clone: Additional DNA sequences in this sample encode the identical CDR3. This CDR3 reads CASSYSRGGTGELFF. CDR3 in DNA: TGTGCCAGCAGTTACTCTCGCGGGGGTACCGGGGAGCTGTTTTTT. The rearrangement uses TRBV6-5 and TRBJ2-2; TRBD2 matches 7 bases. The CDR3 consists of 15 residues. CDR1 is MNHEY and CDR2 is SVGAGI in the germline V gene. V gave up 0 bases and J gave up 5 bases; unmatched junction bases: 3.

The chain carries TRBV18 and TRBJ1-1; no definite D call. The ends were cut back, 6 bases at V and 5 bases at J, with 28 bases in the middle. Per germline, CDR1 KGHSH and CDR2 LQKENI. The CDR3 consists of 18 residues. The CDR3 DNA reads as TGTGCCAGCTCCAAAACCGCGGTGCCCAATACCGGGGAAACTGAAGCTTTCTTT. Its protein is CASSKTAVPNTGETEAFF.

The V gene is TRBV5-1, the J gene TRBJ2-1; no firm D call. Trimming stripped 1 base from V and 5 bases from J, with 7 bases between. The CDR3 extends over 13 amino acids. Germline V gene data show CDR1 as SGHRS and CDR2 as YFSETQ. The CDR3 reads CASSLKRDNEQFF. CDR3 DNA sequence: TGCGCCAGCAGCTTGAAGCGAGACAATGAGCAGTTCTTC.

This clone was detected only once. The chain couples TRBV7-2 to TRBJ1-1; unclear D gene. CDR3 length equals 15 residues. Deletions cut 5 bases from V and 0 bases from J, with 13 bases between. Germline V gene data show CDR1 as SGHTA and CDR2 as FQGNSA. CDR3 sequence (DNA): TGTGCCAGCAGCCGGACGGGGATACTGAACACTGAAGCTTTCTTT. Translated: CASSRTGILNTEAFF.

This clone has only one observation. The J gene is TRBJ2-5, the V gene TRBV19; possible D gene TRBD1, 6 bases. Matching the DNA end better, TRBJ2-7 makes the J call doubtful. The CDR3 extends over 14 amino acids. Per germline, CDR1 LNHDA and CDR2 SQIVND (reference sequence). CDR3 nucleotide sequence: TGTGCCAGTAGCAGAGACAGGCAGGCCTACGAGCAGTACTTC. Translated: CASSRDRQAYEQYF.

V gene TRBV5-3 combines with J gene TRBJ1-3; no definite D call. TRBV5-3 is given ORF status, its function remaining uncertain. Trimming cost V 4 bases and J 0 bases, with 17 bases left between them. The CDR3 loop spans 17 amino acids. The CDR3 spells CARSPRASIFSGNTIYF. The CDR3 bases are TGTGCCAGAAGCCCCCGGGCCAGTATATTCTCTGGAAACACCATATATTTT.

The V call is TRBV15, the J call TRBJ1-5; 11 nucleotides agree with TRBD1. Germline CDR1 is LNHNV and CDR2 is YYDKDF (reference sequence). Losses at the gene ends were 6 bases for V and 6 bases for J; bases not matched to a gene: 7. This CDR3 spans 15 amino acids. This CDR3 is CATRWDRGGAQPQHF. For the CDR3, the DNA is TGTGCCACCAGGTGGGACAGGGGGGGAGCTCAGCCCCAGCATTTT.

The gene calls are TRBV9 and TRBJ2-1, with D unresolved. Germline lookup yields CDR1 SGDLS and CDR2 YYNGEE. The CDR3 is made up of 14 amino acids. V was pared by 2 bases and J by 5 bases, with 11 bases between. The DNA for the CDR3 is TGTGCCAGCAGCGTTGGTGGGCCCAACAATGAGCAGTTCTTC. The encoded protein is CASSVGGPNNEQFF. The variable domain in full, with the rest retrieved from reference TRBV9 and TRBJ2-1, is DSGVTQTPKHLITATGQRVTLRCSPRSGDLSVYWYQQSLDQGLQFLIQYYNGEERAKGNILERFSAQQFPDLHSELNLSSLELGDSALYFCASSVGGPNNEQFFGPGTRLTVL.

Turning to this clone: This sample also contains other DNA sequences that code for the same CDR3. V usage is TRBV2 and J usage is TRBJ2-1, with 11 bases that match TRBD2. The junction had 2 bases not matched to a gene; V was cut back by 1 base and J by 3 bases. Germline CDR1 and CDR2: SNHLY and FYNNEI. The length of the CDR3 is 16 residues. The CDR3 DNA follows: TGTGCCAGCAGTGAAGGGCTAGCGGGAGGCTACAATGAGCAGTTCTTC. Protein sequence: CASSEGLAGGYNEQFF.

The gene calls are TRBV29-1 and TRBJ2-1; perhaps TRBD2 as D (5 bases). The CDR3 sequence is 15 residues long. Germline CDR1 and CDR2: SQVTM and ANQGSEA. Trimming shortened V by 4 bases and J by 3 bases, and 16 bases separated the two germline ends. The CDR3 protein is CSVGSRGRSYNEQFF. CDR3 coding DNA: TGCAGCGTTGGCTCGAGAGGGAGAAGCTACAATGAGCAGTTCTTC.

Here the CDR3 reads CASSLDLGDEQFF. In nucleotides, the CDR3 is TGTGCCAGCTCACTGGACCTAGGGGATGAGCAGTTCTTC. The chain links TRBV18 to TRBJ2-1; D is perhaps TRBD1 (5 bases). Deletions cut 4 bases from V and 8 bases from J, with 12 bases between. CDR3 length: 13 residues. Germline lookup yields CDR1 KGHSH and CDR2 LQKENI.

CDR3 coding DNA: TGTGCCAGCAGCATACTAAGCGGGGAGCTGTTTTTT. This encodes CASSILSGELFF. The chain uses TRBV5-5 and TRBJ2-2, with unresolved D. The germline CDR1 and CDR2 sequences are SGHKS and YYEKEE (reference sequence). V was clipped by 4 bases and J by 7 bases, with 8 bases between them. The CDR3 contains 12 residues.

The chain links TRBV5-1 to TRBJ1-1; D remains ambiguous. This CDR3 spans 12 amino acids. V was clipped by 4 bases and J by 5 bases, with 9 bases between them. Germline values: CDR1 SGHRS, CDR2 YFSETQ. The CDR3 coding sequence is TGCGCCAGCAGCGGCTGGGCAACTGAAGCTTTCTTT. This gives the protein CASSGWATEAFF.

The chain employs TRBV6-5 and TRBJ2-7; TRBD2 agrees at 9 bases. The trim removed 0 bases at V and 2 bases at J, leaving 5 bases unmatched. The CDR3 runs 16 residues. Germline CDR1 and CDR2: MNHEY and SVGAGI. DNA for the CDR3: TGTGCCAGCAGTTACTCGGCTAGCGGGACTACCTACGAGCAGTACTTC. Protein sequence: CASSYSASGTTYEQYF.

A word on this clone: This same CDR3 is encoded by further DNA sequences in the sample. The chain employs TRBV29-1 and TRBJ2-3; a possible D gene is TRBD2 (5 bases). Trimming removed 6 bases at V and 2 bases at J, with 9 bases between. CDR3 size: 12 residues. The V gene's germline CDR1 is SQVTM and CDR2 ANQGSEA. The CDR3 bases are TGCAGCGTGGGGAGATCCACAGATACGCAGTATTTT. The encoded protein is CSVGRSTDTQYF.

The genes are TRBV9 and TRBJ2-5; tentatively, D is TRBD1 (6 bases). The CDR3 extends over 15 amino acids. V lost 0 bases to trimming and J lost 2 bases, with 11 bases between them. CDR1 SGDLS and CDR2 YYNGEE come from the germline V gene. The CDR3 sequence: CASSVAGTSQETQYF. DNA for the CDR3: TGTGCCAGCAGCGTAGCGGGGACAAGTCAAGAGACCCAGTACTTC. The full variable domain, rest sourced from reference TRBV9 and TRBJ2-5, is DSGVTQTPKHLITATGQRVTLRCSPRSGDLSVYWYQQSLDQGLQFLIQYYNGEERAKGNILERFSAQQFPDLHSELNLSSLELGDSALYFCASSVAGTSQETQYFGPGTRLLVL.

J is TRBJ1-5 and V is TRBV6-1, with 8 bases fitting TRBD1. Germline lookup yields CDR1 MNHNS and CDR2 SASEGT. The length of the CDR3 is 17 residues. V trimming: 3 bases; J trimming: 0 bases; junction bases outside the gene matches: 7. The CDR3 loop is CASSEDRALHSNQPQHF. In nucleotides, the CDR3 is TGTGCCAGCAGTGAGGACAGGGCTCTTCATAGCAATCAGCCCCAGCATTTT.

About this clone itself: The sample has other DNA sequences that encode this CDR3 too. This sequence joins TRBV2 and TRBJ2-5; a possible D gene is TRBD1 (6 bases). The CDR3 has 13 residues. Germline V gene sequence: CDR1 SNHLY, CDR2 FYNNEI. Trimming stripped 6 bases from V and 3 bases from J, with 11 bases between. In DNA, the CDR3 is TGTGCCAGCAGCGAAAACAGGGAAGAGACCCAGTACTTC. It yields the protein CASSENREETQYF.

J is TRBJ1-4 and V is TRBV7-2; D remains ambiguous. Germline V gives CDR1 SGHTA, CDR2 FQGNSA. The CDR3 spans 15 residues. Trimming shortened V by 5 bases and J by 0 bases, and 10 bases separated the two germline ends. The CDR3 sequence is CASSPLAATNEKLFF. For the CDR3, the DNA is TGTGCCAGCAGCCCCCTAGCGGCAACTAATGAAAAACTGTTTTTT.